The TCR beta chain under discussion was sequenced for a study of T cells in women clearing cervical HPV infection. The wider study: Blood came at first lesion visit for cases, post-clearance for controls. With HLA typing for only a few women, HLA confounding remains possible.

Assay: immunoSEQ multiplex PCR; the TCRdb copy retains only in-frame clones and omits some. Recorded for this sample: approximately 22,000 clones. Prevalent HPV16 infections were excluded; only incident single HPV16 infections included. Sequencing used blood buffy coat. The sequence was collected from a woman between 18 and 69 years old with a cervical HPV16 infection that either progressed to CIN3+ or cleared (not recorded which).

Partial CDR3 DNA: TGCAGTGCTATCCCGGGACAGGGGGCGACCTTCACAGATACG. This gives the protein CSAIPGQGATFTDT. The whole CDR3 is CSAIPGQGATFTDTQYF. V gene TRBV20-1 combines with J gene TRBJ2-3, with 12 bases that match TRBD1. Read sequence stops 3 residues before the CDR3 end, and the germline J gene provides the missing end. Trimming took 4 bases from V and 2 from J; bases not matched to a gene: 10. Germline CDR1 and CDR2: DFQATT and SNEGSKA (reference sequence). The CDR3 runs 17 residues.